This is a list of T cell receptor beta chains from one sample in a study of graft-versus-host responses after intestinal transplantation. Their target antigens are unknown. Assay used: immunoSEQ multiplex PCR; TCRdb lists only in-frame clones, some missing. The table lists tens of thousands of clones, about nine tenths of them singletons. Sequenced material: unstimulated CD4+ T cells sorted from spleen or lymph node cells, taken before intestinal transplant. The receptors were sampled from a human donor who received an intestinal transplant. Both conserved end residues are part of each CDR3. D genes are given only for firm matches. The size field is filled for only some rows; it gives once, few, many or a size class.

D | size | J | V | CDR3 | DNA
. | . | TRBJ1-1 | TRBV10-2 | CASSRGTEAFF | TGCGCCAGCAGTAGGGGGACTGAAGCTTTCTTT
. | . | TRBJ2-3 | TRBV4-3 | CASSQDRGLTQYF | TGCGCCAGCAGCCAAGATCGAGGCCTAACGCAGTATTTT
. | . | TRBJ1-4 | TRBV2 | CASSLDRSNEKLFF | TGTGCCAGCAGTCTAGACAGGTCTAATGAAAAACTGTTTTTT
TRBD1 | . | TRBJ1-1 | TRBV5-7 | CASSPGQGDTEAFF | TGTGCCAGCAGCCCGGGACAGGGGGACACTGAAGCTTTCTTT
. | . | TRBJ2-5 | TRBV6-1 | CASSGGTRKETQYF | TGTGCCAGCAGTGGGGGGACAAGAAAAGAGACCCAGTACTTC
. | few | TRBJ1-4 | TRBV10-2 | CASSGSFNEKLFF | TGCGCCAGCAGCGGGAGCTTTAATGAAAAACTGTTTTTT
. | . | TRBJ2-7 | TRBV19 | CASSFQGSAEQYF | TGTGCCAGTAGTTTCCAGGGGTCCGCCGAGCAGTACTTC
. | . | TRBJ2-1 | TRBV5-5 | CASGSEGARNEQFF | TGTGCCAGCGGTTCCGAGGGCGCTCGAAATGAGCAGTTCTTC
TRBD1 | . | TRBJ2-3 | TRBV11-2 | CASSFQGAQTDTQYF | TGTGCCAGCAGCTTTCAGGGGGCGCAGACAGATACGCAGTATTTT
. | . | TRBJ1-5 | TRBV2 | CASSEVISNQPQHF | TGTGCCAGCAGTGAAGTAATTAGCAATCAGCCCCAGCATTTT
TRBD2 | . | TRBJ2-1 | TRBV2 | CASSTGTRSPFF | TGTGCCAGCAGTACCGGGACTAGGTCTCCGTTCTTC
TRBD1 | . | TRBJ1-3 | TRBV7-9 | CASSPRQGSSGNTIYF | TGTGCCAGCAGCCCCAGACAGGGATCATCTGGAAATACCATATATTTT
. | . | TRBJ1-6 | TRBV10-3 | CAITTGSSPLHF | TGTGCCATCACCACAGGGTCTTCACCCCTCCACTTT
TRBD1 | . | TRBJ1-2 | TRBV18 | CASSPTDRGDYGYTF | TGTGCCAGCTCACCAACGGACAGGGGAGACTATGGCTACACCTTC
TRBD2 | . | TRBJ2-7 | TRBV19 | CASSTSSGGPYEQYF | TGTGCCAGTAGTACCTCTAGCGGGGGGCCCTACGAGCAGTACTTC
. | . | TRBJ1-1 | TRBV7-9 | CASSLALNTEAFF | TGTGCCAGCAGCTTAGCTCTTAACACTGAAGCTTTCTTT
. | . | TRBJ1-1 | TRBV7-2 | CASSLQGGTEAFF | TGTGCCAGCAGCTTACAGGGTGGCACTGAAGCTTTCTTT
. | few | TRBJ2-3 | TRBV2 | CASSEDRLRTDTQYF | TGTGCCAGCAGTGAAGACAGGCTAAGGACAGATACGCAGTATTTT
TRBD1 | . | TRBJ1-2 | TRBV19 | CASRLQGGYGYTF | TGTGCCAGTAGGCTACAGGGGGGCTATGGCTACACCTTC
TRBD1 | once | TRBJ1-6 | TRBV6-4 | CASRITGGKGSPLHF | TGTGCCAGCAGAATCACAGGGGGCAAAGGTTCACCCCTCCACTTT
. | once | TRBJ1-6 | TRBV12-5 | CASGLVLGEGSYNSPLHF | TGTGCTAGTGGTTTGGTTCTCGGGGAGGGCTCCTATAATTCACCCCTCCACTTT
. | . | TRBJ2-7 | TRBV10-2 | CARSGGGLYEQYF | TGCGCCAGGTCTGGAGGGGGCCTTTATGAGCAGTACTTC
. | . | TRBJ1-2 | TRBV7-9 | CASSPIQGYYGYTF | TGTGCCAGCAGCCCCATACAGGGATATTATGGCTACACCTTC
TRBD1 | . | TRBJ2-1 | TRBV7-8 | CASSFQGAREQFF | TGTGCCAGCAGCTTCCAGGGGGCTCGGGAGCAGTTCTTC
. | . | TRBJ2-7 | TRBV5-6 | CASSFDTQGREQYF | TGTGCCAGCAGCTTTGATACCCAGGGTCGGGAGCAGTACTTC
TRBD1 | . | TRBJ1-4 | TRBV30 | CAWSVPGGKLFF | TGTGCCTGGAGTGTACCAGGGGGAAAACTGTTTTTT
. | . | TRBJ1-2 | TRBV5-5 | CASSLAGEGYTF | TGTGCCAGCAGCTTGGCCGGGGAGGGCTACACCTTC
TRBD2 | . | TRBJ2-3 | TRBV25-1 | CASSDSGGWGDTQYF | TGTGCCAGCAGTGACAGCGGGGGGTGGGGAGATACGCAGTATTTT
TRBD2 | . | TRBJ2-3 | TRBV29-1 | CSVTRGGSTDTQYF | TGCAGCGTGACGCGGGGGGGTAGCACAGATACGCAGTATTTT
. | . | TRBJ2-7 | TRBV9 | CASSATTGTYEQYF | TGTGCCAGCAGCGCCACGACAGGCACCTACGAGCAGTACTTC
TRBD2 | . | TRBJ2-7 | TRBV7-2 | CASSPFGGDYEQYF | TGTGCCAGCAGCCCCTTTGGGGGGGACTACGAGCAGTACTTC
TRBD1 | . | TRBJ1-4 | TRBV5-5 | CASSLDVTGVEKLFF | TGTGCCAGCAGCTTGGATGTGACAGGGGTTGAAAAACTGTTTTTT
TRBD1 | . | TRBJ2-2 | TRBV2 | CASKTGTVNTGELFF | TGTGCCAGCAAGACCGGGACAGTTAACACCGGGGAGCTGTTTTTT
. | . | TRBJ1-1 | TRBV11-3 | CASTKRGPVNTEAFF | TGTGCCAGCACCAAAAGAGGTCCGGTGAACACTGAAGCTTTCTTT
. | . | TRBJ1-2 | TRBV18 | CASSGQTDYGYTF | TGTGCCAGCTCCGGACAGACTGACTATGGCTACACCTTC
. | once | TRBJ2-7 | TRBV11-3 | CASSLVVAGLNYEQYF | TGTGCCAGCAGCTTAGTGGTGGCAGGGTTGAACTACGAGCAGTACTTC
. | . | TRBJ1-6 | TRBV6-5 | CASSYNRVWDNSPLHF | TGTGCCAGCAGTTACAACAGGGTTTGGGATAATTCACCCCTCCACTTT
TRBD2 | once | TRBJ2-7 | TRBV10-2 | CASTRIGLAGTYEQYF | TGCGCCAGCACCAGGATAGGACTAGCGGGGACCTACGAGCAGTACTTC
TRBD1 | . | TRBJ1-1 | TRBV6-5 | CASSYSPGQGEAFF | TGTGCCAGCAGTTACTCTCCGGGACAGGGGGAAGCTTTCTTT
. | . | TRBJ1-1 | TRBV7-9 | CASSNRSMNTEAFF | TGTGCCAGCAGCAACAGGAGCATGAACACTGAAGCTTTCTTT
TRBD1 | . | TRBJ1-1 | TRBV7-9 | CASSTGQGEAFF | TGTGCCAGCAGCACTGGACAGGGCGAAGCTTTCTTT